The 5 T cell receptor beta chains below were found in one sample sequenced in a study of shared clonotypes between healthy human individuals. CD45RO negativity and positive selection for CCR7 defined naive CD8 cells, a population that excluded terminally differentiated effector memory CD45RA+ cells. TCRdb's copy holds only in-frame clones and misses some; the assay was immunoSEQ multiplex PCR. The table includes approximately 840,000 clones, about 97% detected once. The sample was naive CD8+ T cells sorted from blood. These receptors all stem from a man younger than 45 in good health.

The rearrangement links TRBV5-4 to TRBJ1-1, with D maybe TRBD1 (5 bases). With 10 bases removed from V and 2 bases from J, the gap between germline ends came to 18 bases. This CDR3 comprises 14 residues. Germline CDR1 reads SGHNT; CDR2 reads YYREEE (reference sequence). CDR3 nucleotide sequence: TGTGCCGGATACCAGGAGGGGCGCAACACTGAAGCTTTCTTT. Translation gives CAGYQEGRNTEAFF.

V usage is TRBV9 and J usage is TRBJ2-3; D might be TRBD2 (6 bases). Germline CDR1 reads SGDLS; CDR2 reads YYNGEE. The CDR3 covers 15 residues. Deletions cut 3 bases from V and 4 bases from J, with 15 bases between. The CDR3 is CASSAWDSPSDTQYF. In nucleotides, the CDR3 is TGTGCCAGCAGCGCGTGGGACTCCCCATCAGATACGCAGTATTTT.

The V gene is TRBV5-6, the J gene TRBJ2-3; D remains ambiguous. V lost 4 bases, J lost 4 bases, and 13 bases lay in between. The CDR3 is 14 amino acids. Germline CDR1 and CDR2: SGHDT and YYEEEE. CDR3 DNA sequence: TGTGCCAGCAGCCATAGTACGCAGGCAGATACGCAGTATTTT. Residues: CASSHSTQADTQYF.

The V call is TRBV27, the J call TRBJ1-5; D not certain. This CDR3 region has 14 residues. Trimming pared 5 bases from V and 3 bases from J, leaving 11 bases between. Germline V gene sequence: CDR1 MNHEY, CDR2 SMNVEV (reference sequence). CDR3 in amino acids: CASSAGPLNQPQHF. CDR3 DNA sequence: TGTGCCAGCAGTGCCGGACCTCTCAATCAGCCCCAGCATTTT.

V usage is TRBV6-5 and J usage is TRBJ2-1; 13 bases fit TRBD2. V lost 6 bases, J lost 8 bases, and 4 bases stayed unmatched. The CDR3 consists of 14 residues. From germline, CDR1 is MNHEY and CDR2 SVGAGI. The CDR3 sequence is CASSGLAGAYEQFF. CDR3 coding DNA: TGTGCCAGCAGCGGACTAGCGGGAGCCTATGAGCAGTTCTTC.